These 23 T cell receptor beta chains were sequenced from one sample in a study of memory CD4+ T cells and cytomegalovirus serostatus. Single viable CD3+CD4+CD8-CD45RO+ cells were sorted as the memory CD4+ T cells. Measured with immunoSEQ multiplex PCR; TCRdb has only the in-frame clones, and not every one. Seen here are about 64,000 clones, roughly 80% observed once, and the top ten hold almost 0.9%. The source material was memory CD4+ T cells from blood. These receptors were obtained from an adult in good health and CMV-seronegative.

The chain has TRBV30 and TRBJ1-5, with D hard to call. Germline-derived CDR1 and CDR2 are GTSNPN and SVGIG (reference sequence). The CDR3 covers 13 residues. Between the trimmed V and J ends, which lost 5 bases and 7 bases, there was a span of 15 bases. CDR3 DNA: TGTGCCTGGGCAAACGATCTCCTACAGCCCCAGCATTTT. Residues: CAWANDLLQPQHF.

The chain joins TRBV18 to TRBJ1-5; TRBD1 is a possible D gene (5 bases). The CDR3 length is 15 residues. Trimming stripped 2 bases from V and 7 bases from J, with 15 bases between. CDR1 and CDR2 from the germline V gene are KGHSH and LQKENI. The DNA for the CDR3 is TGTGCCAGCTCACCAGGGGAGGGGTCGGGGCAGCCCCAGCATTTT. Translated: CASSPGEGSGQPQHF.

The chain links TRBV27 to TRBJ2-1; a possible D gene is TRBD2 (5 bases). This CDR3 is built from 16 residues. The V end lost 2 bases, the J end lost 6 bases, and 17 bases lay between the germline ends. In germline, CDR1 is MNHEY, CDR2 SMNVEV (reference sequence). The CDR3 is CASSLLDSPLSNEQFF. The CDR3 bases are TGTGCCAGCAGTTTACTGGACTCTCCATTAAGCAATGAGCAGTTCTTC.

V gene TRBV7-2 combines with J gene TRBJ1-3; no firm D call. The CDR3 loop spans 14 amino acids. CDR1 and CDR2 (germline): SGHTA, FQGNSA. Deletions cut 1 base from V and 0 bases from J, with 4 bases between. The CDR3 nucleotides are TGTGCCAGCAGCTTAGGTCACTCTGGAAACACCATATATTTT. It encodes CASSLGHSGNTIYF.

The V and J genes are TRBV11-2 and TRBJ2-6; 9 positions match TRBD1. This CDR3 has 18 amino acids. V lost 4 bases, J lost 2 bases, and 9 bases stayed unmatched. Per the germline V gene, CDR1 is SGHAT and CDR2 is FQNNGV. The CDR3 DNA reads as TGTGCCAGCAGCTCGCCGACAGGGGGTTTAGCTGGGGCCAACGTCCTGACTTTC. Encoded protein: CASSSPTGGLAGANVLTF.

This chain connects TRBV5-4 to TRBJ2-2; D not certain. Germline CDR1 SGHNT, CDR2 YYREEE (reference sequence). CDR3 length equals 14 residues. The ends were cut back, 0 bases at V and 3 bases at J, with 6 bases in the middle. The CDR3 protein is CASSLEEYTGELFF. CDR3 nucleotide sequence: TGTGCCAGCAGCTTGGAGGAGTACACCGGGGAGCTGTTTTTT. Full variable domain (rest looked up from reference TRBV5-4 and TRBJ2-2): ETGVTQSPTHLIKTRGQQVTLRCSSQSGHNTVSWYQQALGQGPQFIFQYYREEENGRGNFPPRFSGLQFPNYSSELNVNALELDDSALYLCASSLEEYTGELFFGEGSRLTVL.

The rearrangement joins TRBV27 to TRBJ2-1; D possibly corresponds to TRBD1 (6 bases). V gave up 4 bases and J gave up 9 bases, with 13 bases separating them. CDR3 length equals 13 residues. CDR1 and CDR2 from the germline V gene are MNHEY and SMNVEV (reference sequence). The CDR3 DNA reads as TGTGCCAGCAGTTCGCGCACAGGGATTGAGCAGTTCTTC. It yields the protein CASSSRTGIEQFF.

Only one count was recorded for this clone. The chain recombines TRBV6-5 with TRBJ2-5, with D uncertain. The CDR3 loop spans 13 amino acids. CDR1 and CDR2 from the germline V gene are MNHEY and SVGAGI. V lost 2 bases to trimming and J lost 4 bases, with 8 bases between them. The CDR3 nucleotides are TGTGCCAGCAGTTACGGCCCCGCAGAGACCCAGTACTTC. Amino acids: CASSYGPAETQYF.

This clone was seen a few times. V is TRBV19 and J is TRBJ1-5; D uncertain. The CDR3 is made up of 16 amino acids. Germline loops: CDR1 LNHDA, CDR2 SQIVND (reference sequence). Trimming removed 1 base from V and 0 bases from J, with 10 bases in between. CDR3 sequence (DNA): TGTGCCAGTAGTATAGGAGGGCGGATTAGCAATCAGCCCCAGCATTTT. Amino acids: CASSIGGRISNQPQHF.

CDR3 nucleotides: TGTGCCAGCAGCTTGTTGGGACAGGGGGCTAACGAGCAGTACTTC. As protein: CASSLLGQGANEQYF. J is TRBJ2-7 and V is TRBV5-4; the match to TRBD1 covers 12 bases. CDR1 and CDR2 (germline): SGHNT, YYREEE (reference sequence). CDR3 length: 15 residues. The ends lost 1 base at V and 5 bases at J; junction bases unmatched: 4. Complete variable domain (other parts from reference TRBV5-4 and TRBJ2-7): ETGVTQSPTHLIKTRGQQVTLRCSSQSGHNTVSWYQQALGQGPQFIFQYYREEENGRGNFPPRFSGLQFPNYSSELNVNALELDDSALYLCASSLLGQGANEQYFGPGTRLTVT.

The CDR3 nucleotides are TGTGCCAGCAGTCCAGGGACAGGGGTTGGAAACACCATATATTTT. This encodes CASSPGTGVGNTIYF. This chain uses TRBV27 with TRBJ1-3, with 10 bases identical to TRBD1. This CDR3 is built from 15 residues. The V gene end was trimmed by 5 bases and the J gene end by 3 bases; junction bases not matched to a gene: 4. Germline CDR1 reads MNHEY; CDR2 reads SMNVEV (reference sequence).

The CDR3 DNA follows: TGTGCCAGCAGCCCACGCCGCTGGGGAGGTGAAGCTTTCTTT. Its protein product is CASSPRRWGGEAFF. The gene calls are TRBV7-2 and TRBJ1-1; no definite D call. The V end was cut by 5 bases, the J end by 7 bases, with 17 bases between. The CDR3 is 14 residues long. Germline lookup yields CDR1 SGHTA and CDR2 FQGNSA. The whole variable domain, remainder taken from reference TRBV7-2 and TRBJ1-1, is GAGVSQSPSNKVTEKGKDVELRCDPISGHTALYWYRQSLGQGLEFLIYFQGNSAPDKSGLPSDRFSAERTGGSVSTLTIQRTQQEDSAVYLCASSPRRWGGEAFFGQGTRLTVV.

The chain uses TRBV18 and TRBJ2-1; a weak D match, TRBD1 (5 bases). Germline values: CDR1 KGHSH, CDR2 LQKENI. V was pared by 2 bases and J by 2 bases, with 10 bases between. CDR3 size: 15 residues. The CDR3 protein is CASSPGRGTYNEQFF. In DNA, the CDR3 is TGTGCCAGCTCACCAGGAAGGGGTACCTACAATGAGCAGTTCTTC.

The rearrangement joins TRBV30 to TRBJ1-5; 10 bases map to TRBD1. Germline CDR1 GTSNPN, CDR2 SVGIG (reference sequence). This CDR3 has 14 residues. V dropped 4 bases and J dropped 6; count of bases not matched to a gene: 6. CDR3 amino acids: CAWKRTGGSQPQHF. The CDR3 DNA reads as TGTGCCTGGAAACGGACAGGGGGTAGTCAGCCCCAGCATTTT.

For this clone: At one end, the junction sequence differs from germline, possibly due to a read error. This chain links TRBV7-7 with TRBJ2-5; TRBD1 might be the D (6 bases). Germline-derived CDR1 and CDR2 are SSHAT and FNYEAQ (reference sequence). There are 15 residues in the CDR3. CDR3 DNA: TGTGCTAGCAGCTTAGGGGGAGCCCCTCAAGAGACCCAGTACTTC. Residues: CASSLGGAPQETQYF.

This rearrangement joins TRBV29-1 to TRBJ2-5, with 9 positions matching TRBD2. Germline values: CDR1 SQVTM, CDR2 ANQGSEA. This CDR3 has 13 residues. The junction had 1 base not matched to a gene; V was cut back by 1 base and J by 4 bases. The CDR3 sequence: CSVEVLAGETQYF. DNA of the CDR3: TGCAGCGTTGAAGTACTAGCGGGAGAGACCCAGTACTTC.

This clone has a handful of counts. The CDR3 coding sequence is TGTGCCAGCAGTCCTACTTCCACAAGCACAGATACGCAGTATTTT. Protein sequence: CASSPTSTSTDTQYF. V usage is TRBV27 and J usage is TRBJ2-3; D not certain. Per germline, CDR1 MNHEY and CDR2 SMNVEV (reference sequence). The germline V and J ends were trimmed by 5 bases and 0 bases, with 12 bases remaining between them. There are 15 residues in the CDR3.

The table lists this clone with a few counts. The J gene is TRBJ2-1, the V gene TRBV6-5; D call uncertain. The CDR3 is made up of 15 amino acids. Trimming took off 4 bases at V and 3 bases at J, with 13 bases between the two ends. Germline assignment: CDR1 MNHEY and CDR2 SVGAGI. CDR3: CASSSDKNYYNEQFF. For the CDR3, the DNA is TGTGCCAGCAGTTCAGACAAAAACTACTACAATGAGCAGTTCTTC.

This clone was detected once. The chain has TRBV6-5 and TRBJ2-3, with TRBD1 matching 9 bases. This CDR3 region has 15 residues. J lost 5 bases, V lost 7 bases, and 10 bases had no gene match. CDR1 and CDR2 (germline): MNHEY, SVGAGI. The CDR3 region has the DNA TGTGCCAGCAAGCCCCGGGACAGGGTAGGAGATACGCAGTATTTT. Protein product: CASKPRDRVGDTQYF.

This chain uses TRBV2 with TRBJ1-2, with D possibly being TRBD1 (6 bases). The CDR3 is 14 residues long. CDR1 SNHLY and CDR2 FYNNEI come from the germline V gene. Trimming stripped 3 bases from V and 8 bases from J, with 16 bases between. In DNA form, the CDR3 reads TGTGCCAGCAGTGAGGGGACACCTGAGGGCGGCTACACCTTC. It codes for CASSEGTPEGGYTF.

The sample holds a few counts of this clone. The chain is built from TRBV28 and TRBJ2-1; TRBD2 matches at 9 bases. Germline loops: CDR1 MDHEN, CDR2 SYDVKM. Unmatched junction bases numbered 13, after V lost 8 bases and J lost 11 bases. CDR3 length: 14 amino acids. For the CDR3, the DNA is TGTGCCAGCGCTCAGGCTAGCGGGATCCCTAAGCAGTTCTTC. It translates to CASAQASGIPKQFF.

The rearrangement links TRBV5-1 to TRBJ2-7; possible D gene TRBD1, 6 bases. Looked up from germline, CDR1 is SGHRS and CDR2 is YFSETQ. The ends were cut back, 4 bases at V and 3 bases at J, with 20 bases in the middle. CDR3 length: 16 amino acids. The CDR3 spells CASSLGAAGALYEQYF. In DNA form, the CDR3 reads TGCGCCAGCAGCCTGGGGGCGGCAGGAGCACTCTACGAGCAGTACTTC.

As DNA, the CDR3 is TGTGCCACCCGCACCTGGACTAGCGGGGTCTACGAGCAGTACTTC. It encodes CATRTWTSGVYEQYF. V usage is TRBV19 and J usage is TRBJ2-7; TRBD2 matches 12 bases. From germline, CDR1 is LNHDA and CDR2 SQIVND (reference sequence). This CDR3 spans 15 amino acids. V shed 10 bases and J 3 bases; nucleotides not matched to a gene: 10. Supplemented by reference TRBV19 and TRBJ2-7, the full variable domain reads DGGITQSPKYLFRKEGQNVTLSCEQNLNHDAMYWYRQDPGQGLRLIYYSQIVNDFQKGDIAEGYSVSREKKESFPLTVTSAQKNPTAFYLCATRTWTSGVYEQYFGPGTRLTVT.